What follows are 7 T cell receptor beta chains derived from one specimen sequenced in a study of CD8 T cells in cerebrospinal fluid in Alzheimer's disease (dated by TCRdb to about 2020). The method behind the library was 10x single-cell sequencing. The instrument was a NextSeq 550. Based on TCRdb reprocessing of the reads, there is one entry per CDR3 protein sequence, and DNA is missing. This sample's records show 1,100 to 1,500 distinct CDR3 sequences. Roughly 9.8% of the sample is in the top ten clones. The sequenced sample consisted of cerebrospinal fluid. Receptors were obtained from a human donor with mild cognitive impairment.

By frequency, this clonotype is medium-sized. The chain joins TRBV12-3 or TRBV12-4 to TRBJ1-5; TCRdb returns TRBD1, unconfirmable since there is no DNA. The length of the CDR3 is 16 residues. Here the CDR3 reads CASSLLGGRGIQPQHF.

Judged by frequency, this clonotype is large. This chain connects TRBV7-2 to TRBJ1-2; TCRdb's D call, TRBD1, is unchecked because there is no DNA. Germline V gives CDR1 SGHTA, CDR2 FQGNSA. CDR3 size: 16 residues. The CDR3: CASSLSRVAGGYGYTF. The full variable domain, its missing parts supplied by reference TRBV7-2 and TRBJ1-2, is GAGVSQSPSNKVTEKGKDVELRCDPISGHTALYWYRQSLGQGLEFLIYFQGNSAPDKSGLPSDRFSAERTGGSVSTLTIQRTQQEDSAVYLCASSLSRVAGGYGYTFGSGTRLTVV.

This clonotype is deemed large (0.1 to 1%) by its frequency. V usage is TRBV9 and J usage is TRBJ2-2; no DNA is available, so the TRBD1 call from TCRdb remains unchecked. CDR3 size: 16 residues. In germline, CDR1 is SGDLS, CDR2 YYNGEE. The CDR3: CASSVDPQLNTGELFF. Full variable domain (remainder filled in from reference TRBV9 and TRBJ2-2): DSGVTQTPKHLITATGQRVTLRCSPRSGDLSVYWYQQSLDQGLQFLIQYYNGEERAKGNILERFSAQQFPDLHSELNLSSLELGDSALYFCASSVDPQLNTGELFFGEGSRLTVL.

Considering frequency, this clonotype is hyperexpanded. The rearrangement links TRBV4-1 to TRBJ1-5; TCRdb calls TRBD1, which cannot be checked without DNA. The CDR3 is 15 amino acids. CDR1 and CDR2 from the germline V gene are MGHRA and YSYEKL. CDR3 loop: CASSHEPGDDQPQHF.

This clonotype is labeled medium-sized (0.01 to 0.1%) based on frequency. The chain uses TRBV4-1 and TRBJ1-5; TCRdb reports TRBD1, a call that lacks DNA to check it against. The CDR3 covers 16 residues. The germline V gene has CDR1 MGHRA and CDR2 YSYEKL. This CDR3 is CASSHRASATGQPQHF.

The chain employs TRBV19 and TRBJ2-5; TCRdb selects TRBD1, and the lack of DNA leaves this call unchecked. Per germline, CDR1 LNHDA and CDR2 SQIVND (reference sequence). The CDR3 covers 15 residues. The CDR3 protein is CASSRGQGPQETQYF.

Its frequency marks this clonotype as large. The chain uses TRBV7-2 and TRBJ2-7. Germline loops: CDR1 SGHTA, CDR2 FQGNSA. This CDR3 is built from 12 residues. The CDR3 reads CASSLGTQTQYF.